The table lists the clone carrying this TCR beta chain with a few counts. What it binds is unknown. The data derive from a study of blood T cells in healthy people across ages. The study, taken as a whole, reports: Diversity estimates drawn from one million T cells were deemed underestimates. There was a strong correlation between TCR beta diversity and naive T cell percentage.

The CDR3 has 14 residues. The junction had 5 bases not matched to a gene; V was cut back by 6 bases and J by 2 bases. Germline V CDR1 and CDR2: SSHAT, FNYEAQ (reference sequence). Isolating PBMCs gave at least 6.5 million of these cells per sample. With each sample, at least 6 micrograms of total RNA were extracted. For the second PCR, which ran for 7 to 11 cycles, a sample-barcoded 5' primer and a J-beta primer mix were used. TCRdb fed the 5' RACE reads into MiXCR, producing one record per CDR3 protein. The data show over a million distinct CDR3 sequences, approximately 63% seen once. This chain uses TRBV7-7 with TRBJ2-5; 8 bases agree with TRBD1. This clonotype was sampled from a man aged 18 to 30 in good health. Sequenced input: blood. CDR3 sequence (DNA): TGTGCCAGCAGTTTGACAGGGGTTCAAGAGACCCAGTACTTC. Protein sequence: CASSLTGVQETQYF.